The subject of this entry is one T cell receptor beta chain. Its antigen is not identified. The sample is drawn from a study of graft-versus-host responses after intestinal transplantation. Turning to the study itself: Those transplanted obtained multivisceral, liver-intestinal, or isolated intestinal grafts.

Method: immunoSEQ multiplex PCR; TCRdb's copy keeps in-frame clones and lacks some. The table has approximately 93,000 clones, 92% seen once. Between the trimmed V and J ends, which lost 7 bases and 10 bases, there was a span of 15 bases. Germline lookup yields CDR1 SGDLS and CDR2 YYNGEE. This CDR3 is built from 12 residues. Study-wide points: Elevated graft-versus-host to host-versus-graft clonal ratios in allografts were recorded for patients with graft-donor T cell macrochimerism. Declining HvG levels early post-transplant were linked to peak circulating GvH clone levels. GvH clonotypes were identified within recipient marrow, with a subset emerging first in ileum or blood.

The TCR originated in a human donor who was the organ donor for an intestinal transplant. The genes are TRBV9 and TRBJ2-1; TRBD2 might be the D (5 bases). The source material was unstimulated CD8+ T cells sorted from spleen or lymph node cells, sampled before transplant. The CDR3 DNA is TGTGCCAGCCCTCAGGACTCCGCGGAGCAGTTCTTC. It yields the protein CASPQDSAEQFF.